This T cell receptor (beta chain) is from a study of blood T cell repertoires in COVID-19. Study information: Sites across the United States, Italy and Spain contributed samples from acute and convalescent COVID-19. PBMCs, B-cell-depleted T cells, or T cells were the source of the cDNA or gDNA that made up the material.

The CDR3 runs to 14 residues. Germline V lookup: CDR1 SGHNT, CDR2 YYREEE (reference sequence). Original methodology: Estimation of nucleated cell counts was performed using reference gene primer amplification. The repertoire was sequenced with immunoSEQ multiplex PCR; TCRdb's copy has only in-frame clones and lacks some. V, J and clone size derive from that table, while D and trimming were established from the DNA sequence. The data hold under 200,000 clones, with under 95% observed a single time. For this clone: One junction end disagrees with the germline gene, perhaps due to a read error.

What was sequenced was peripheral blood. The chain links TRBV5-4 to TRBJ2-1; 16 bases are a match to TRBD2. This clonotype originated in a man between 18 and 29 years old with acute or convalescent COVID-19. CDR3 loop: CASSLPGLAGGPVF. The CDR3 DNA is TGTGCCAGCAGCTTACCGGGACTAGCGGGAGGGCCGGTCTTC.